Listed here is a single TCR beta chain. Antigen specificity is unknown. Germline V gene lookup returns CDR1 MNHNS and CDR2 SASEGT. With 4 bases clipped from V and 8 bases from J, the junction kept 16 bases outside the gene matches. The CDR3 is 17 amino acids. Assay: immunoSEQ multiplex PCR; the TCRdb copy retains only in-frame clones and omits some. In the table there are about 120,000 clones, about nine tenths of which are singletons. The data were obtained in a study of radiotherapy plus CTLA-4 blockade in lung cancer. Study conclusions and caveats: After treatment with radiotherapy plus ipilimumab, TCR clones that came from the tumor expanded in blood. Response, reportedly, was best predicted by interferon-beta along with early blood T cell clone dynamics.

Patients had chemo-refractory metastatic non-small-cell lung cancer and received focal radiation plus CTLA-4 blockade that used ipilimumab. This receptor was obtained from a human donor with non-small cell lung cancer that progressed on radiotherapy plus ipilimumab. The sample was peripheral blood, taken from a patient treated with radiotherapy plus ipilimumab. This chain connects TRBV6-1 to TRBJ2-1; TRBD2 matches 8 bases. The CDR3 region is CASSALTKRGKVDEQFF. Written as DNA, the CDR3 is TGTGCCAGCAGTGCACTCACCAAGCGGGGGAAGGTTGATGAGCAGTTCTTC.